This is a list of T cell receptor beta chains from one sample in a study of OX40 agonist ivuxolimab in advanced cancers. The table came from immunoSEQ multiplex PCR; TCRdb's copy has only in-frame clones and leaves some out. The table lists about 61,000 clones, around 87% of them singletons. The input for sequencing was CD4+ or CD8+ T cells sorted from blood, taken in a trial of the OX40 agonist ivuxolimab. All receptors come from an adult with an advanced solid tumor such as melanoma, head and neck, liver or kidney cancer. Both conserved end residues are part of each CDR3. The D gene is left open where the match is weak.

D gene: NA
V gene: TRBV11-2
J gene: TRBJ1-3
CDR3 DNA: TGTGCCAGCAGCACCGCCCCCGAAAACACCATATATTTT
CDR3 protein: CASSTAPENTIYF

D gene: NA
V gene: TRBV5-1
J gene: TRBJ2-5
CDR3 DNA: TGCGCCAGCACCTCAGGTTGGACCGAAGAGACCCAGTACTTC
CDR3 protein: CASTSGWTEETQYF

D gene: NA
V gene: TRBV6-5
J gene: TRBJ2-1
CDR3 DNA: TGTGCCAGCAGTTCTTTAAGACAGGGAGGCTACAATGAGCAGTTCTTC
CDR3 protein: CASSSLRQGGYNEQFF

D gene: NA
V gene: TRBV5-8
J gene: TRBJ2-1
CDR3 DNA: TGTGCCAGCAGCTTCGGGAGCACCAACTCCTACAATGAGCAGTTCTTC
CDR3 protein: CASSFGSTNSYNEQFF

D gene: NA
V gene: TRBV7-9
J gene: TRBJ1-1
CDR3 DNA: TGTGCCAGCAGCACCCGACGGCCAGATTTCACTGAAGCTTTCTTT
CDR3 protein: CASSTRRPDFTEAFF

D gene: TRBD1
V gene: TRBV7-8
J gene: TRBJ2-7
CDR3 DNA: TGTGCCAGCAGCCAAAGGTTGGACAGGCACGACTACGAGCAGTACTTC
CDR3 protein: CASSQRLDRHDYEQYF

D gene: NA
V gene: TRBV7-9
J gene: TRBJ2-7
CDR3 DNA: TGTGCCAGCAGCTTAACAATTCGGGGGAACGAGCAGTACTTC
CDR3 protein: CASSLTIRGNEQYF

D gene: TRBD1
V gene: TRBV30
J gene: TRBJ1-1
CDR3 DNA: TGTGCCTGGGGGAGGGACAGGGGGCGCCGGAACACTGAAGCTTTCTTT
CDR3 protein: CAWGRDRGRRNTEAFF

D gene: TRBD1
V gene: TRBV25-1
J gene: TRBJ1-6
CDR3 DNA: TGTGCCAGCAGTGATTCGACAGGGCCCCTTGCCTATAATTCACCCCTCCACTTT
CDR3 protein: CASSDSTGPLAYNSPLHF

D gene: TRBD1
V gene: TRBV5-4
J gene: TRBJ1-5
CDR3 DNA: TGTGCCAGCAGCTTAGGAAGGGGGCCTGATCAGCCCCAGCATTTT
CDR3 protein: CASSLGRGPDQPQHF

D gene: TRBD1
V gene: TRBV19
J gene: TRBJ1-5
CDR3 DNA: TGTGCCAGTAGCCTTGGGACAGGGAGCAATCAGCCCCAGCATTTT
CDR3 protein: CASSLGTGSNQPQHF

D gene: NA
V gene: TRBV18
J gene: TRBJ1-1
CDR3 DNA: TGTGCCAGCTCATTATTCAGGGAGAACACTGAAGCTTTCTTT
CDR3 protein: CASSLFRENTEAFF

D gene: NA
V gene: TRBV18
J gene: TRBJ1-4
CDR3 DNA: TGTGCCAGCTCTTCCAATCGACAAGGGCAGGGTGAAAAACTGTTTTTT
CDR3 protein: CASSSNRQGQGEKLFF

D gene: NA
V gene: TRBV6-1
J gene: TRBJ2-3
CDR3 DNA: TGTGCCAGCAGGACAAACCACGGGACCTTTTATACGCAGTATTTT
CDR3 protein: CASRTNHGTFYTQYF

D gene: TRBD1
V gene: TRBV18
J gene: TRBJ1-1
CDR3 DNA: TGTGCCAGCTCACCTCAGGGGGCCCCATCTGAAGCTTTCTTT
CDR3 protein: CASSPQGAPSEAFF

D gene: TRBD2
V gene: TRBV4-1
J gene: TRBJ2-1
CDR3 DNA: TGCGCCAGCAGCCAAGCCCCGGGACTAGCGAAGAATGAGCAGTTCTTC
CDR3 protein: CASSQAPGLAKNEQFF

D gene: NA
V gene: TRBV6-1
J gene: TRBJ1-2
CDR3 DNA: TGTGCCAGCAGTGGGACCCATAACTATGGCTACACCTTC
CDR3 protein: CASSGTHNYGYTF

D gene: TRBD1
V gene: TRBV7-2
J gene: TRBJ1-2
CDR3 DNA: TGTGCCAGCAGCTTATTCGGGGACAGGGAATACGGCTACACCTTC
CDR3 protein: CASSLFGDREYGYTF